This T cell receptor (beta chain) stems from a study of T cells after yellow fever vaccination. It was through 5'RACE template switching that TCR cDNA was made, with a universal primer site and UMIs added. Each CDR3 protein is one row after TCRdb ran MiXCR on the 5' RACE reads. The data contain 400,000 or so distinct CDR3 sequences, more than 5.5% of them singletons. Broader study findings: Any FACS-sorted repertoire could hold abundant clonotypes that contaminate it from the bulk population. Subsequent to the booster, the majority of primary-vaccination clones reappeared (around 96% CD4, approximately 90% CD8). Secondary responses were weaker yet peaked faster, day 5 versus 15.

CDR3 length: 10 residues. V was clipped by 10 bases and J by 5 bases, with 5 bases between them. Germline assignment: CDR1 SGHDN and CDR2 FVKESK. This clonotype appeared many times. The antigen is not known. The sample here was PBMCs, taken 5 days after the yellow fever booster vaccination. This rearrangement joins TRBV14 to TRBJ2-2; D not certain. This clonotype originated in a man younger than 40 who received the YFV17D yellow fever vaccine. The CDR3 DNA reads TGTGCCACCAAAACCGGGGAGCTGTTTTTT. This sequence encodes CATKTGELFF.